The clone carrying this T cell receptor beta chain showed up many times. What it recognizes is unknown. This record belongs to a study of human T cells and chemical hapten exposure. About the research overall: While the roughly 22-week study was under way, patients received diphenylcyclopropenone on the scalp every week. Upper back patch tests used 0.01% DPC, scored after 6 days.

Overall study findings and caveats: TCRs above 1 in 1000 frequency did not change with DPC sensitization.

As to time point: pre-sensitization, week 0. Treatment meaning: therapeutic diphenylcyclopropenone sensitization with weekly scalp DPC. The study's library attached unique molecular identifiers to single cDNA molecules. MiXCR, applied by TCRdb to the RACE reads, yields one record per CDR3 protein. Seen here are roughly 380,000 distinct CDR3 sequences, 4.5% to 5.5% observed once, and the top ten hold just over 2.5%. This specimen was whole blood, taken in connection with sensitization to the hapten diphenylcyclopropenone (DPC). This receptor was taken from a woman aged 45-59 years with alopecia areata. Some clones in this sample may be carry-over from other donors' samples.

The CDR3 DNA sequence: TGTGCCAGCAGCCAAGATTCGGCCGAGCAGTACTTC. It codes for CASSQDSAEQYF. The chain has TRBV3-1 and TRBJ2-7; D is uncertain. Germline CDR1 and CDR2: LGHDT and YNNKEL (reference sequence). CDR3 length: 12 residues. Trimming removed 0 bases at V and 6 bases at J, with 6 bases between.